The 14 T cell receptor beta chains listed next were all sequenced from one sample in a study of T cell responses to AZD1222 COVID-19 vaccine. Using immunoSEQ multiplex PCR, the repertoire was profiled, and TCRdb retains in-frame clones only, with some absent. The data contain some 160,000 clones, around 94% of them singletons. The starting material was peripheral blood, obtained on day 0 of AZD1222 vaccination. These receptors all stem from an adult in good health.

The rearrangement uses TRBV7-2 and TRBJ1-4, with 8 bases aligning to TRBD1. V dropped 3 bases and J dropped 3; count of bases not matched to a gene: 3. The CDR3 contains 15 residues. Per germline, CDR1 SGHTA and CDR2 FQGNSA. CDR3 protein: CASSFTGGANEKLFF. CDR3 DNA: TGTGCCAGCAGCTTCACAGGGGGGGCTAATGAAAAACTGTTTTTT.

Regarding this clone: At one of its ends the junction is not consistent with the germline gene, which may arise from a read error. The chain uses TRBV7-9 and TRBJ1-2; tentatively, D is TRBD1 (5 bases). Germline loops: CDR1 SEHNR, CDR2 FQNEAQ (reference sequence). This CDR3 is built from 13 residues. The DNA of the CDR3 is TGTGCCGGCAGCTTGGGGGTTGTCGGTGGCTACACCTTC. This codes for CAGSLGVVGGYTF.

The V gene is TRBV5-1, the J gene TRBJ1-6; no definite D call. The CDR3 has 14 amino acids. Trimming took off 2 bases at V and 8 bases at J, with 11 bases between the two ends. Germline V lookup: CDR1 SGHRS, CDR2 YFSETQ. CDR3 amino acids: CASSFTGLDSPLHF. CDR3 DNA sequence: TGCGCCAGCAGCTTCACCGGGTTAGATTCACCCCTCCACTTT.

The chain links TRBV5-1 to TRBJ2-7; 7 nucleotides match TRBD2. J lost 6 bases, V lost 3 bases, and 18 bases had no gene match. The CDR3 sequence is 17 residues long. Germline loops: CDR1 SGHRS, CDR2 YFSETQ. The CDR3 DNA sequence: TGCGCCAGCAGCTCCGCTTCGACTAGCCCCTTCGTTAGCGAGCAGTACTTC. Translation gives CASSSASTSPFVSEQYF.

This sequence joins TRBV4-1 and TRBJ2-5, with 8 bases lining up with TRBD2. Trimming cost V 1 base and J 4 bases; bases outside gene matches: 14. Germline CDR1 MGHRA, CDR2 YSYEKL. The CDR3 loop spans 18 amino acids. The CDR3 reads CASSQVISGGASLETQYF. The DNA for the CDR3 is TGCGCCAGCAGCCAAGTTATCTCCGGGGGGGCCAGTTTAGAGACCCAGTACTTC.

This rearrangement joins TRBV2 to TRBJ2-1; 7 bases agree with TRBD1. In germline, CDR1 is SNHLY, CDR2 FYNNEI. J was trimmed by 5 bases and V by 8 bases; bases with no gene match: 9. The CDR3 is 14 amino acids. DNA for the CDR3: TGTGCCAGCGTAGAGGGGGCCGGGGACAATGAGCAGTTCTTC. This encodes CASVEGAGDNEQFF.

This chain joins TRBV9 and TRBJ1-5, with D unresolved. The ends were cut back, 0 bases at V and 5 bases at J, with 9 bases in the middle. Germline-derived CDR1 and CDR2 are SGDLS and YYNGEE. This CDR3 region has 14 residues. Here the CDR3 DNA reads TGTGCCAGCAGCGTAGCAGCTTGGGATCAGCCCCAGCATTTT. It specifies CASSVAAWDQPQHF.

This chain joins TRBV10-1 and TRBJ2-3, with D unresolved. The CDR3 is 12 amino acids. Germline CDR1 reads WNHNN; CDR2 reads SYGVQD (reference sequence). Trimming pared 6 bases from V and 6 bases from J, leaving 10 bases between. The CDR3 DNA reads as TGCGCCAGCAGCCCTTCTTTGGATACGCAGTATTTT. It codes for CASSPSLDTQYF.

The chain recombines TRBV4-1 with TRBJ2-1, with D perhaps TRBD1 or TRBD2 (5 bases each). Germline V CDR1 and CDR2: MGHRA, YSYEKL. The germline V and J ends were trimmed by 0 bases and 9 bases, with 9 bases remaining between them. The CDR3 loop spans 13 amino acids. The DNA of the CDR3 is TGCGCCAGCAGCCAAGAGGGGGTGGGTGAGCAGTTCTTC. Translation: CASSQEGVGEQFF.

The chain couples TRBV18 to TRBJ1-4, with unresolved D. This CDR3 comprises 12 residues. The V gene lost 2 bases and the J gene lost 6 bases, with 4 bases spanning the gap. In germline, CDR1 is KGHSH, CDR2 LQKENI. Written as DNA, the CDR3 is TGTGCCAGCTCACCATCAGATGAAAAACTGTTTTTT. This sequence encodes CASSPSDEKLFF. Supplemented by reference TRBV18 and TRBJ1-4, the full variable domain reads NAGVMQNPRHLVRRRGQEARLRCSPMKGHSHVYWYRQLPEEGLKFMVYLQKENIIDESGMPKERFSAEFPKEGPSILRIQQVVRGDSAAYFCASSPSDEKLFFGSGTQLSVL.

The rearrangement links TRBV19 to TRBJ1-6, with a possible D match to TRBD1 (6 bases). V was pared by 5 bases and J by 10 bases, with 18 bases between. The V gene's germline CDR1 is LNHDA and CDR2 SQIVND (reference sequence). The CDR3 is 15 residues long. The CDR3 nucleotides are TGTGCCAGTAGTCGGGCGTGGGGGGCCGGATCACCCCTCCACTTT. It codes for CASSRAWGAGSPLHF.

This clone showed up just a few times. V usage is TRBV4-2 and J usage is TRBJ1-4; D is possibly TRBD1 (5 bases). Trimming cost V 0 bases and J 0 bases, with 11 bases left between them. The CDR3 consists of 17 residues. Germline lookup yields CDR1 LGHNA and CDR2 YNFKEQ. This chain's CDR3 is CASSQDRGEATNEKLFF. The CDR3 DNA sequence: TGTGCCAGCAGCCAAGATAGAGGGGAAGCAACTAATGAAAAACTGTTTTTT.

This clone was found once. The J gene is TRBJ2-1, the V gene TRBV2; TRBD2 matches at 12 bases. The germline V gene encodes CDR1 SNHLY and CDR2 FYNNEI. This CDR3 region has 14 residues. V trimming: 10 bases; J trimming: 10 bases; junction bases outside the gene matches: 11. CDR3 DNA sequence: TGTGCCACTCACCCTAGCGGGGGGGCCCAGGAGCAGTTCTTC. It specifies CATHPSGGAQEQFF.

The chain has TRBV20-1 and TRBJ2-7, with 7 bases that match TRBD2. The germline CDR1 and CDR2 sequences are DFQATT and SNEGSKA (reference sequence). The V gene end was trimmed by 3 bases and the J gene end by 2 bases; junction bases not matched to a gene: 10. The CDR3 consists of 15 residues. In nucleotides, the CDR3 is TGCAGTGCTAGTTTGGGAATAGCGGGTGCCTACGAGCAGTACTTC. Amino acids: CSASLGIAGAYEQYF.